Listed below are T cell receptor beta chains from one sample, sequenced in a study of blood T cells in healthy people across ages. A single record per CDR3 protein comes from TCRdb applying MiXCR to the 5' RACE reads. Among approximately 900,000 distinct CDR3 sequences listed, 45% to 50% were seen once. Sequenced input: blood. The receptors originated from a man aged 25-45 years in good health. CDR3s include the opening cysteine and the closing phenylalanine or tryptophan. Each record gives: J gene, D gene, V gene, clone size, CDR3 protein, CDR3 DNA. A D gene is named only where the DNA matches it firmly. Clone size is shown for a subset of rows, as once, few, many or a class of expanded clone.

>TRBJ2-1|TRBD1|TRBV18|few
CASSPPGGTGANEQFF
TGTGCCAGCTCACCACCAGGTGGGACAGGGGCCAATGAGCAGTTCTTC
>TRBJ1-2|-|TRBV6-2/TRBV6-3|few
CASSQTDGYTF
TGTGCCAGCAGTCAGACAGATGGCTACACCTTC
>TRBJ2-1|TRBD2|TRBV2|few
CASSPQAGSYNEQFF
TGTGCCAGCAGCCCCCAAGCGGGGTCCTACAATGAGCAGTTCTTC
>TRBJ2-4|-|TRBV4-2|-
CASSHILLTENIQYF
TGTGCCAGCAGCCACATACTCCTCACCGAAAACATTCAGTACTTC
>TRBJ2-3|-|TRBV20-1|few
CSAQPTDTQYF
TGCAGTGCACAACCCACAGATACGCAGTATTTT
>TRBJ2-7|-|TRBV6-6|-
CTSSYSVPRTYEQYF
TGTACCAGCAGTTACTCGGTGCCAAGAACCTACGAGCAGTACTTC
>TRBJ2-3|-|TRBV20-1|few
CSAGLAGGADTQYF
TGCAGTGCCGGACTAGCAGGGGGCGCAGATACGCAGTATTTT
>TRBJ2-7|-|TRBV4-3|many
CASSQDITHRGAHYEQYF
TGCGCCAGCAGCCAAGACATTACGCACCGGGGGGCCCACTACGAGCAGTACTTC
>TRBJ2-7|-|TRBV6-2/TRBV6-3|few
CASSSRPYEQYF
TGTGCCAGCAGTTCTCGACCCTACGAGCAGTACTTC
>TRBJ1-6|-|TRBV12-3/TRBV12-4|-
CASSSQGASPNSPLHF
TGTGCCAGCAGCTCACAGGGTGCATCTCCAAATTCACCCCTCCACTTT
>TRBJ2-3|-|TRBV7-2|-
CASSLVPPGAADTQYF
TGTGCCAGCAGCTTAGTCCCGCCTGGGGCGGCAGATACGCAGTATTTT
>TRBJ2-4|TRBD2|TRBV11-3|-
CASSFWTSGGADIQYF
TGTGCCAGCAGCTTTTGGACTAGCGGGGGGGCGGACATTCAGTACTTC
>TRBJ2-5|-|TRBV7-8|-
CASIPVSGGMTQYF
TGTGCCAGCATCCCAGTGTCAGGGGGGATGACCCAGTACTTC
>TRBJ1-3|-|TRBV30|-
CACQPRSSGNTIYF
TGTGCCTGTCAGCCTCGGAGCTCTGGAAACACCATATATTTT
>TRBJ2-1|-|TRBV7-2|-
CASSNPRREQFF
TGTGCCAGCAGCAACCCTAGGCGTGAGCAGTTCTTC
>TRBJ2-1|-|TRBV28|-
CASSPPRADYNEQFF
TGTGCCAGCAGCCCGCCCCGGGCCGACTACAATGAGCAGTTCTTC
>TRBJ2-4|TRBD2|TRBV7-6|-
CASSPGGVAKNIQYF
TGTGCCAGCTCCCCCGGGGGGGTAGCCAAAAACATTCAGTACTTC
>TRBJ2-1|TRBD2|TRBV4-2|few
CASRFGGAVSYNEQFF
TGTGCCAGCAGATTCGGGGGGGCCGTATCCTACAATGAGCAGTTCTTC
>TRBJ2-2|-|TRBV12-3/TRBV12-4|-
CASRGLLASAGELFF
TGTGCCAGCAGAGGGCTGCTAGCGTCGGCCGGGGAGCTGTTTTTT
>TRBJ2-1|-|TRBV7-3|many
CASSPVKQRRNEQFF
TGTGCCAGCAGCCCCGTTAAACAGAGACGGAATGAGCAGTTCTTC
>TRBJ1-2|TRBD1|TRBV12-3/TRBV12-4|-
CASSARQGGRHGCTF
TGTGCCAGCAGTGCGAGACAGGGAGGACGGCATGGCTGCACCTTC
>TRBJ1-1|-|TRBV28|-
CASEYLGTEAFF
TGTGCCAGCGAATATCTGGGCACTGAAGCTTTCTTT
>TRBJ1-2|-|TRBV12-3/TRBV12-4|-
CASSTGIGTGYTF
TGTGCCAGCAGTACAGGGATCGGGACTGGCTACACCTTC
>TRBJ1-6|-|TRBV13|few
CASSLGLQVQNSPLHF
TGTGCCAGCAGCTTAGGCCTGCAGGTTCAAAATTCACCCCTCCACTTT
>TRBJ1-2|-|TRBV3-1|-
CASSHLRTPSGYGYTF
TGTGCCAGCAGCCACCTTCGGACGCCCAGCGGCTATGGCTACACCTTC
>TRBJ2-5|TRBD1|TRBV7-9|-
CASSLVGQGQETQYF
TGTGCCAGCAGCTTAGTCGGACAGGGACAAGAGACCCAGTACTTC
>TRBJ1-5|-|TRBV27|-
CASSHSAQGYNQPQHF
TGTGCCAGCAGTCATAGCGCTCAGGGGTACAATCAGCCCCAGCATTTT
>TRBJ2-3|TRBD1|TRBV6-5|-
CASSYYGTGGKDTQYF
TGTGCCAGCAGTTATTACGGGACAGGGGGCAAAGATACGCAGTATTTT
>TRBJ2-7|TRBD2|TRBV20-1|-
CSADDGLADPGGYEQYF
TGCAGTGCCGACGACGGACTAGCGGACCCTGGGGGTTACGAGCAGTACTTC
>TRBJ2-7|-|TRBV6-2/TRBV6-3|once
CASSYDGGLYNEQYF
TGTGCCAGCAGTTACGACGGGGGGCTCTACAATGAGCAGTACTTC
>TRBJ2-3|TRBD1|TRBV25-1|few
CASSEYSRAGGDTQYF
TGTGCCAGCAGTGAATATAGTCGGGCAGGGGGCGATACGCAGTATTTT
>TRBJ2-4|-|TRBV6-1|few
CASSELQAILAKNIQYF
TGTGCCAGCAGTGAGTTACAGGCGATTCTAGCCAAAAACATTCAGTACTTC
>TRBJ1-6|-|TRBV7-9|-
CASSLEYFESAPLHF
TGTGCCAGCAGCTTAGAGTATTTTGAGTCGGCACCCCTCCACTTT
>TRBJ2-5|TRBD1|TRBV12-3/TRBV12-4|few
CASSPWTGGETQYF
TGTGCCAGCAGTCCTTGGACAGGGGGAGAGACCCAGTACTTC
>TRBJ2-1|-|TRBV24-1|-
CATSPGPLGEQFF
TGTGCCACCAGCCCGGGGCCGTTGGGTGAGCAGTTCTTC
>TRBJ1-2|TRBD1|TRBV12-3/TRBV12-4|few
CASSLNGQGANGYTF
TGTGCCAGCAGTTTAAACGGACAGGGGGCGAATGGCTACACCTTC
>TRBJ1-1|-|TRBV4-3|-
CASSQGPSAPAFF
TGCGCCAGCAGCCAAGGTCCTTCGGCACCAGCTTTCTTT
>TRBJ2-1|-|TRBV28|-
CASRWGGLVEQFF
TGTGCCAGCAGGTGGGGGGGCCTGGTGGAGCAGTTCTTC
>TRBJ2-7|TRBD2|TRBV5-1|few
CASSLAGGTTNYEQYF
TGCGCCAGCAGCTTGGCCGGCGGGACTACCAACTACGAGCAGTACTTC
>TRBJ1-5|TRBD1|TRBV28|-
CASSRTGGPNQPQHF
TGTGCCAGCAGTCGGACAGGGGGGCCTAATCAGCCCCAGCATTTT
>TRBJ2-3|TRBD1|TRBV12-3/TRBV12-4|-
CASSSVEQGTPSTDTQYF
TGTGCCAGCAGTTCTGTCGAACAGGGGACCCCTAGCACAGATACGCAGTATTTT
>TRBJ1-5|TRBD1|TRBV7-7|few
CASSLPDRGVCQPQHF
TGTGCTAGCAGCCTCCCGGACAGGGGGGTATGTCAGCCCCAGCATTTT